This TCR beta chain was sequenced in a study of T cell repertoires in cytomegalovirus infection. For this clonotype: No antigen is known for it.

TCRdb analysed the reads with MiXCR anew, one entry per CDR3 protein. Among roughly 700,000 distinct CDR3 sequences listed, around 35% were seen once. Per the germline V gene, CDR1 is SGHTA and CDR2 is FQGNSA. Deletions cut 5 bases from V and 9 bases from J, with 10 bases between. The CDR3 sequence is 11 residues long. This sequence joins TRBV7-2 and TRBJ1-2; no clear D. The input for sequencing was cultured PBMCs, taken from culture after CMV antigen stimulation. The receptor comes from a human donor in good health (CMV status not recorded). Some clones in this sample may be carry-over from other donors' samples. The CDR3 DNA is TGTGCCAGCAGCCCAGTCGGGAGCTACACCTTC. Protein sequence: CASSPVGSYTF.